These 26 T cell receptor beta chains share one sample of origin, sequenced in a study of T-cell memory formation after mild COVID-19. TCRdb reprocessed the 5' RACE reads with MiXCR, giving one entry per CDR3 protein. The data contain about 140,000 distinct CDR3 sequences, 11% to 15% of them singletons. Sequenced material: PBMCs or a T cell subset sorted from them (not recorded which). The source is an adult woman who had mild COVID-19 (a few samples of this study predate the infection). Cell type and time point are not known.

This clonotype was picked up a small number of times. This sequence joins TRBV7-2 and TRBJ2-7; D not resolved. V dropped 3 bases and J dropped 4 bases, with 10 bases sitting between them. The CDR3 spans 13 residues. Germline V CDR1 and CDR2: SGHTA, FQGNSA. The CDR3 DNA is TGTGCCAGCAGCTTGGACCGGAAATACGAGCAGTACTTC. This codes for CASSLDRKYEQYF.

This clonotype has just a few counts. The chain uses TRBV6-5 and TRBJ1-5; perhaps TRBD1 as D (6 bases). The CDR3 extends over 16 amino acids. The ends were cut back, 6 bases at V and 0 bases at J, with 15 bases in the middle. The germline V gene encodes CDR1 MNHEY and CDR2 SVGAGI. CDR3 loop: CASSPTTGYSNQPQHF. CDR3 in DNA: TGTGCCAGCAGCCCAACCACAGGGTATAGCAATCAGCCCCAGCATTTT.

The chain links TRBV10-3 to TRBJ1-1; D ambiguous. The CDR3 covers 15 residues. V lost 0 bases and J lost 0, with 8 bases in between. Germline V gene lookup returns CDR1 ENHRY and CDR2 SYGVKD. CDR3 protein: CAISESIGVNTEAFF. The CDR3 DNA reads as TGTGCCATCAGTGAGTCGATTGGGGTGAACACTGAAGCTTTCTTT.

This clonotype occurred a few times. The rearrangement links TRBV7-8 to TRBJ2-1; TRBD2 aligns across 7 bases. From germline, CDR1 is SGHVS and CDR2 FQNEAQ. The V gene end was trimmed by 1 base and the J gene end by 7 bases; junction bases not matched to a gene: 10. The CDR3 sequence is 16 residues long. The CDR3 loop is CASSLVYLAGENEQFF. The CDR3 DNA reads TGTGCCAGCAGCTTAGTGTATTTGGCGGGAGAGAATGAGCAGTTCTTC.

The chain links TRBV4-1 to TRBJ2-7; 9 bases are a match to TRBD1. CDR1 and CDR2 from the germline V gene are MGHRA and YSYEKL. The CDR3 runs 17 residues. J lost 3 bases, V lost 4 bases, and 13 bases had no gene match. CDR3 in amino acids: CASSPLPLQGAGYEQYF. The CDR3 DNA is TGCGCCAGCAGCCCTCTACCCTTACAGGGGGCAGGCTACGAGCAGTACTTC.

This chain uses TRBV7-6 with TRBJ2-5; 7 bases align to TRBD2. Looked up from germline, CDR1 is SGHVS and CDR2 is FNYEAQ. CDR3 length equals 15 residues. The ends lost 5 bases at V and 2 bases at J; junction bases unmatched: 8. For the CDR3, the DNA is TGTGCCAGCAGCCTAATGGCTAGCGGACAAGAGACCCAGTACTTC. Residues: CASSLMASGQETQYF.

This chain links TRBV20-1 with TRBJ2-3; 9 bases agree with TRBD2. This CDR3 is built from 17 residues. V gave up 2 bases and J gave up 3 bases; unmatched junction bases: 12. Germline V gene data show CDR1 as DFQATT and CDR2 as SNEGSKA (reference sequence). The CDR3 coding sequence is TGCAGTGCTAGACCTCACCAGCGGGAGGAAGTAACAGATACGCAGTATTTT. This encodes CSARPHQREEVTDTQYF.

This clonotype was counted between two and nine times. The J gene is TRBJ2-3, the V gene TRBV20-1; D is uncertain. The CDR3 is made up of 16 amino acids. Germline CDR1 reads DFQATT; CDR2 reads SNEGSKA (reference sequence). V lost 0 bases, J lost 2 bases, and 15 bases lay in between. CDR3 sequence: CSAREWGSSVTDTQYF. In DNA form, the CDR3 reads TGCAGTGCTAGAGAATGGGGTTCCAGCGTCACAGATACGCAGTATTTT.

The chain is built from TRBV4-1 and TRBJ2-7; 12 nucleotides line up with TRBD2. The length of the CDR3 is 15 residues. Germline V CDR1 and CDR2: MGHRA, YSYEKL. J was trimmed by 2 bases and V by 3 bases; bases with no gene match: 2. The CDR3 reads CASSHPSGGAYEQYF. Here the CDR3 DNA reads TGCGCCAGCAGCCACCCTAGCGGGGGGGCCTACGAGCAGTACTTC.

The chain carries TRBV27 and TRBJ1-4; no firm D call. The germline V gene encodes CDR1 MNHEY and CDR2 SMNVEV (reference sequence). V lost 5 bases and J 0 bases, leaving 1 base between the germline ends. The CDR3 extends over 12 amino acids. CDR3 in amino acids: CASSPTNEKLFF. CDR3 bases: TGTGCCAGCAGTCCAACTAATGAAAAACTGTTTTTT.

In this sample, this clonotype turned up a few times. CDR3 in amino acids: CATSPGTGSGYTF. The CDR3 DNA reads TGTGCCACCAGTCCGGGGACAGGGAGTGGCTACACCTTC. This chain connects TRBV24-1 to TRBJ1-2; TRBD1 matches 9 bases. The V and J ends lost 6 bases and 7 bases, in that order; junction bases with no gene match: 5. The CDR3 is 13 residues long. Germline V CDR1 and CDR2: KGHDR, SFDVKD.

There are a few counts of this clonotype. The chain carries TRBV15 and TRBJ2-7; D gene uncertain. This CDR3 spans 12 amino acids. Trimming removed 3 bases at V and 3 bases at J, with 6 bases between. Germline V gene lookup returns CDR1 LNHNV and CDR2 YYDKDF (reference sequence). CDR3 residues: CATSSIDYEQYF. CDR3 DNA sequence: TGTGCCACCAGCAGTATTGACTACGAGCAGTACTTC.

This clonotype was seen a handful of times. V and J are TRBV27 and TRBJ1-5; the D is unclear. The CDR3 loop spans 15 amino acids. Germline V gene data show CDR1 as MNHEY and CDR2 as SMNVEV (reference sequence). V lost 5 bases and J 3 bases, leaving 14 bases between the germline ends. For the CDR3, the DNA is TGTGCCAGCAGTCTCTACTTTTCGGCCAATCAGCCCCAGCATTTT. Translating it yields CASSLYFSANQPQHF.

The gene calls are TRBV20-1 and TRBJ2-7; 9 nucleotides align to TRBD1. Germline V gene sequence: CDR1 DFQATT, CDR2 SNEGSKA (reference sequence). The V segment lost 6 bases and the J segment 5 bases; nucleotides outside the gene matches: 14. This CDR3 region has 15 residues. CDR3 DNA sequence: TGCAGTGCAATGCCACCGGGACAGGGCGTCCACGAGCAGTACTTC. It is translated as CSAMPPGQGVHEQYF.

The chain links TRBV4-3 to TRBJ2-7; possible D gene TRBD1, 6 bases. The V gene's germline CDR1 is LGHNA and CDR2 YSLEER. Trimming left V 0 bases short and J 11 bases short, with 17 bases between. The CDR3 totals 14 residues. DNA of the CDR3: TGCGCCAGCAGCCAAGATACATCGTTGGGGGCTGAGTACTTC. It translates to CASSQDTSLGAEYF.

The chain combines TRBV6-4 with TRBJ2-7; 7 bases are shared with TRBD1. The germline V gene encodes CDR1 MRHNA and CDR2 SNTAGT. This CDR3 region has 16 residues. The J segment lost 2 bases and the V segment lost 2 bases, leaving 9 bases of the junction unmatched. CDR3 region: CASSDHGQEDTYEQYF. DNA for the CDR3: TGTGCCAGCAGTGACCACGGACAGGAAGATACCTACGAGCAGTACTTC.

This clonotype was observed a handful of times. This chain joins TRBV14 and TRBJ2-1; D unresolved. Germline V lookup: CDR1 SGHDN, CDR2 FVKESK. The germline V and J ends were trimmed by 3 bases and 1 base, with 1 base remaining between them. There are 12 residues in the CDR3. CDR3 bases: TGTGCCAGCAGCCAGTCCTACAATGAGCAGTTCTTC. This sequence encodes CASSQSYNEQFF.

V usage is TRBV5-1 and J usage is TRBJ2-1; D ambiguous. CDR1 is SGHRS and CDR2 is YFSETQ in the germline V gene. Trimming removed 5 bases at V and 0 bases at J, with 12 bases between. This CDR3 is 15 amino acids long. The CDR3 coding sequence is TGCGCCAGCAGAGCCGGTCAGAGCTCCTACAATGAGCAGTTCTTC. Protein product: CASRAGQSSYNEQFF.

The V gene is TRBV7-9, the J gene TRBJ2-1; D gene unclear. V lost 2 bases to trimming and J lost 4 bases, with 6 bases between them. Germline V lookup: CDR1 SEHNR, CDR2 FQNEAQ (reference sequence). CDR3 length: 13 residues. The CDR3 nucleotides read TGTGCCAGCAGCTTACCAGAGTACAATGAGCAGTTCTTC. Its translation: CASSLPEYNEQFF.

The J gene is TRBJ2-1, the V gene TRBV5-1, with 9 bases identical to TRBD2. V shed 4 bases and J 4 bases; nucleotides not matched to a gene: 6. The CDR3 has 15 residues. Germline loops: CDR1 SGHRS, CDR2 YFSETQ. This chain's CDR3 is CASSTGTSQYNEQFF. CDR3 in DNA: TGCGCCAGCAGCACGGGGACTAGCCAATACAATGAGCAGTTCTTC.

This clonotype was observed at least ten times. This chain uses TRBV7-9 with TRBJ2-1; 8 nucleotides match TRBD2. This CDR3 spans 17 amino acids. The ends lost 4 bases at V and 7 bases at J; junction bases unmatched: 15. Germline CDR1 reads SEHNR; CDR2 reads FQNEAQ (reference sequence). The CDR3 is CASSSHSLSGSQNEQFF. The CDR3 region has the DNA TGTGCCAGCAGCTCCCACTCCCTCAGCGGGAGTCAAAATGAGCAGTTCTTC.

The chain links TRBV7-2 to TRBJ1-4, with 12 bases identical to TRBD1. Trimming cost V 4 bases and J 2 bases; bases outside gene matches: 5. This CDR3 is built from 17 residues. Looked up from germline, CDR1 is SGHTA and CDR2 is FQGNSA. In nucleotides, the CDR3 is TGTGCCAGCAGCTCCGGGACAGGGGGCACCACTAATGAAAAACTGTTTTTT. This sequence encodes CASSSGTGGTTNEKLFF.

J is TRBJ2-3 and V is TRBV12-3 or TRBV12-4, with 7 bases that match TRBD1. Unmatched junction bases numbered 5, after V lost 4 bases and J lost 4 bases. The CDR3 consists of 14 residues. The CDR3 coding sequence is TGTGCCAGCAGTTGGACAGGCGCGGCAGATACGCAGTATTTT. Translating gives CASSWTGAADTQYF.

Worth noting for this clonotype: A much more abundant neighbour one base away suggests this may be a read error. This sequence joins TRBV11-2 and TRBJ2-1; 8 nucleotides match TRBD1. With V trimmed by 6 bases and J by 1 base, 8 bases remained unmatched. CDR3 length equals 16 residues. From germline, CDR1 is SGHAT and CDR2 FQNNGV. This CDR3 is CASRPRTGRSYNEQFF. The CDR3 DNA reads TGTGCCAGCAGACCGAGGACAGGGAGGTCCTACAATGAGCAGTTCTTC.

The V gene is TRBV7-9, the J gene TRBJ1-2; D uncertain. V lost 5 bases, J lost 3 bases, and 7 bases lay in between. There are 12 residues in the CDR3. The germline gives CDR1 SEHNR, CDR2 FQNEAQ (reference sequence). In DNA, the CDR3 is TGTGCCAGCAGCAGAACAGACTATGGCTACACCTTC. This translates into CASSRTDYGYTF.

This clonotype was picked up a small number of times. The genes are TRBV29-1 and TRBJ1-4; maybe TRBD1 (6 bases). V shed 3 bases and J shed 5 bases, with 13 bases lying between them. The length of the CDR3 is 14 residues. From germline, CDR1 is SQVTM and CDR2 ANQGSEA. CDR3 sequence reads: CSVDSGGKNEKLFF. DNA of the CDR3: TGCAGCGTTGATTCTGGGGGCAAGAATGAAAAACTGTTTTTT.